The 6 T cell receptor beta chains reported below all come from one sample, sequenced in a study of tumor and adjacent non-tumor tissue in lung cancer. TCRbeta libraries were built with three rounds of nested PCR, modified from ARM-PCR. Via MiXCR, TCRdb re-called the multiplex PCR reads, giving one row per CDR3 protein. There are tens of thousands of distinct CDR3 sequences in the sample; under 75% occur only once, and about 29% lies in the top ten. No cell sorting was done before RNA was extracted from the tissue. More than 3 cm separated this lung sample from the edge of the tumor. The specimen was distant non-tumor lung tissue. The receptors come from a woman in her 70s with non-small cell lung cancer.

The chain carries TRBV5-4 and TRBJ2-2; 9 positions match TRBD1. CDR3 size: 14 residues. Germline V gene sequence: CDR1 SGHNT, CDR2 YYREEE (reference sequence). With 5 bases clipped from V and 4 bases from J, the junction kept 3 bases outside the gene matches. Here the CDR3 reads CASSSGQGTGELFF. The CDR3 DNA sequence: TGTGCCAGCAGTTCGGGACAGGGCACCGGGGAGCTGTTTTTT.

For this clonotype: This clone may be a read error of a much larger clone one base away. The gene calls are TRBV28 and TRBJ2-3; a possible D gene is TRBD2 (6 bases). The ends were cut back, 3 bases at V and 5 bases at J, with 21 bases in the middle. Germline CDR1 is MDHEN and CDR2 is SYDVKM. The CDR3 runs to 17 residues. The CDR3 DNA sequence: TGTGCCAGCAGTTTGTACGGGAGTAGCGTTAGGAGAGATACGCAGTATTTT. Its translation: CASSLYGSSVRRDTQYF.

This clonotype was recorded at least ten times. The chain is built from TRBV11-2 and TRBJ2-7; no clear D gene. Germline values: CDR1 SGHAT, CDR2 FQNNGV. V lost 4 bases, J lost 3 bases, and 7 bases lay in between. The CDR3 extends over 12 amino acids. CDR3 DNA: TGTGCCAGCAGCTCCCCCAGCTACGAGCAGTACTTC. Its protein product is CASSSPSYEQYF.

Of note for this clonotype: A read error is likely, as this CDR3 ends without the conserved phenylalanine or tryptophan. CDR3 protein: CASSSQGEHEQYI. As DNA, the CDR3 is TGTGCCAGCAGTTCGCAGGGTGAGCACGAGCAGTACATC. The chain links TRBV6-6 to TRBJ2-7, with D possibly being TRBD1 (5 bases). The germline V gene encodes CDR1 MNHNY and CDR2 SVGAGI (reference sequence). The CDR3 has 13 amino acids. V gave up 4 bases and J gave up 5 bases, with 12 bases separating them.

The chain is built from TRBV12-5 and TRBJ2-5, with D perhaps TRBD1 (6 bases). The CDR3 is made up of 15 amino acids. Trimming pared 4 bases from V and 5 bases from J, leaving 17 bases between. Germline V gene sequence: CDR1 LGHNT, CDR2 FRNRAP. DNA for the CDR3: TGTGCTAGTGGTTCCGGGACAAGGATGTTGGAGACCCAGTACTTC. This sequence encodes CASGSGTRMLETQYF.

This clonotype was observed at least ten times. The chain uses TRBV2 and TRBJ2-1; 7 bases are a match to TRBD2. Germline V lookup: CDR1 SNHLY, CDR2 FYNNEI. This CDR3 spans 15 amino acids. With V trimmed by 0 bases and J by 5 bases, 4 bases remained unmatched. The CDR3, as DNA: TGTGCCAGCAGTGAAGCGTGGGAGGGCGACAATGAGCAGTTCTTC. Residues: CASSEAWEGDNEQFF. The variable domain in full, completed from reference TRBV2 and TRBJ2-1, reads EPEVTQTPSHQVTQMGQEVILRCVPISNHLYFYWYRQILGQKVEFLVSFYNNEISEKSEIFDDQFSVERPDGSNFTLKIRSTKLEDSAMYFCASSEAWEGDNEQFFGPGTRLTVL.